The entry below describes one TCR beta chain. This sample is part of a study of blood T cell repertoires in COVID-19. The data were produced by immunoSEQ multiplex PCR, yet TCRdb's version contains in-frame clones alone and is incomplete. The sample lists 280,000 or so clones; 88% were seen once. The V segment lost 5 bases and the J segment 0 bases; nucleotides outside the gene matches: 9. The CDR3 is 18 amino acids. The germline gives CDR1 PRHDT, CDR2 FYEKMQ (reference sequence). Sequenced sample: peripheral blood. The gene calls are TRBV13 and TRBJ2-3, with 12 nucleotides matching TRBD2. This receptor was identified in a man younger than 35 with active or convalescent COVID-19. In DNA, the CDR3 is TGTGCCAGCAGCCGAGGACTAGCGGGACGAGCTAGCACAGATACGCAGTATTTT. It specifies CASSRGLAGRASTDTQYF.